The 2 T cell receptor beta chains given below trace back to one sample, sequenced in a study of CXCR3-negative and CXCR3-positive naive CD8 T cells (dated by TCRdb to the late 2010s). Paper-wide results and their limitations: TRB CDR3s from CXCR3-positive naive cells showed higher hydrophobicity (lower Kidera factor 4), lower energy, and higher strength and volume indices than CXCR3-negative naive cells.

For these receptors, no antigen is known. TCRdb names NextSeq 550 as the instrument used. The Human TCR Profiling Kit (MiLaboratory) was used to make UMI-labeled 5' RACE TRB cDNA libraries. Reads reprocessed by TCRdb are summarized as one entry per CDR3 protein sequence, and DNA is absent. The table of this sample itemizes some 120,000 distinct CDR3 sequences. The ten biggest clones cover 0.59% of the sample. Sequencing input: naive CXCR3+ CD8+ T cells from blood. Explained via the paper, the cell subset or site label denotes: CD45RO-CCR7+CD27+CD95- naive CD8+ T cells expressing CXCR3 (TNR3+). The receptors were sampled from a human donor in good health. Some clones in this sample may be carry-over from other donors' samples.

The rearrangement joins TRBV21-1 to TRBJ2-4; TCRdb selects TRBD1, and the lack of DNA leaves this call unchecked. TRBV21-1 is marked as a pseudogene. This CDR3 contains 15 residues. CDR3 loop: CASYTCREAKNIQYF.

The V and J genes are TRBV7-2 and TRBJ2-1; checking the TCRdb D call of TRBD1 is not possible without DNA. Germline CDR1 reads SGHTA; CDR2 reads FQGNSA. This CDR3 spans 14 amino acids. The CDR3 loop is CASSLGRDRDEQFF.